The 24 T cell receptor beta chains below all came from one sample that was sequenced in a study of radiotherapy plus CTLA-4 blockade in lung cancer. Profiled with immunoSEQ multiplex PCR; TCRdb holds only in-frame clones, not every one. The table lists more than 95,000 clones, 65% to 85% of them singletons, with 4.5% to 6.5% in the top ten. The input for sequencing was peripheral blood, taken from a patient treated with radiotherapy plus ipilimumab. These receptors were obtained from a human donor with non-small cell lung cancer who had a partial response to radiotherapy plus ipilimumab.

The rearrangement uses TRBV5-4 and TRBJ2-2; 12 bases line up with TRBD2. J was trimmed by 1 base and V by 3 bases; bases with no gene match: 1. The CDR3 has 16 residues. Germline V gene lookup returns CDR1 SGHNT and CDR2 YYREEE (reference sequence). The CDR3 reads CASSSGLAGNTGELFF. As DNA, the CDR3 is TGTGCCAGCAGCTCGGGACTAGCGGGGAACACCGGGGAGCTGTTTTTT. The full variable domain, in which reference TRBV5-4 and TRBJ2-2 provide the parts outside the CDR3, is ETGVTQSPTHLIKTRGQQVTLRCSSQSGHNTVSWYQQALGQGPQFIFQYYREEENGRGNFPPRFSGLQFPNYSSELNVNALELDDSALYLCASSSGLAGNTGELFFGEGSRLTVL.

Comment on this clone: Other DNA sequences in the sample encode the same CDR3. The CDR3 DNA is TGTGCCAGCAGTGAAGCGGGGCAGCCCCAGCATTTT. Its protein is CASSEAGQPQHF. The chain employs TRBV6-5 and TRBJ1-5; no firm D call. V dropped 5 bases and J dropped 7 bases, with 9 bases sitting between them. In germline, CDR1 is MNHEY, CDR2 SVGAGI. There are 12 residues in the CDR3.

The V and J genes are TRBV27 and TRBJ2-7; possible D gene TRBD2, 6 bases. This CDR3 region has 17 residues. V lost 2 bases and J lost 1, with 18 bases in between. Germline CDR1 is MNHEY and CDR2 is SMNVEV (reference sequence). DNA for the CDR3: TGTGCCAGCAGTTTAGTCCCGGGGAGGTCGGGTTCCTACGAGCAGTACTTC. It codes for CASSLVPGRSGSYEQYF.

V gene TRBV30 combines with J gene TRBJ1-3; D uncertain. This CDR3 comprises 16 residues. V was pared by 1 base and J by 0 bases, with 13 bases between. CDR1 is GTSNPN and CDR2 is SVGIG in the germline V gene (reference sequence). CDR3 region: CAWSGPKRGSGNTIYF. The DNA of the CDR3 is TGTGCCTGGAGTGGCCCCAAAAGAGGCTCTGGAAACACCATATATTTT.

This clone was observed a handful of times. J is TRBJ1-3 and V is TRBV4-3; D is uncertain. V lost 1 base to trimming and J lost 4 bases, with 17 bases between them. The CDR3 covers 17 residues. Germline V CDR1 and CDR2: LGHNA, YSLEER. CDR3 bases: TGCGCCAGCAGCCAAGCCGTCCCGGGTGGAACAGGAAACACCATATATTTT. Its translation: CASSQAVPGGTGNTIYF.

The rearrangement joins TRBV11-3 to TRBJ2-3, with D hard to call. The CDR3 has 14 amino acids. Germline V gene sequence: CDR1 SGHNT, CDR2 YENEEA. V gave up 0 bases and J gave up 6 bases, with 10 bases separating them. CDR3 region: CASSLDGQTDTQYF. The CDR3 bases are TGTGCCAGCAGCTTAGATGGGCAGACGGATACGCAGTATTTT.

This chain connects TRBV2 to TRBJ2-7, with D maybe TRBD2 (5 bases). Germline V gives CDR1 SNHLY, CDR2 FYNNEI. V gave up 6 bases and J gave up 0 bases, with 6 bases separating them. This CDR3 region has 12 residues. CDR3 sequence: CASSRDSYEQYF. The CDR3 DNA reads as TGTGCCAGCAGCCGGGACTCCTACGAGCAGTACTTC. The complete variable domain, with remaining parts taken from reference TRBV2 and TRBJ2-7, reads EPEVTQTPSHQVTQMGQEVILRCVPISNHLYFYWYRQILGQKVEFLVSFYNNEISEKSEIFDDQFSVERPDGSNFTLKIRSTKLEDSAMYFCASSRDSYEQYFGPGTRLTVT.

The chain links TRBV5-1 to TRBJ2-3; 7 nucleotides align to TRBD1. Germline CDR1 is SGHRS and CDR2 is YFSETQ. The V and J ends lost 3 bases and 4 bases, in that order; junction bases with no gene match: 8. The CDR3 contains 15 residues. The CDR3 sequence: CASSSGQGVADTQYF. In DNA, the CDR3 is TGCGCCAGCAGCTCGGGGCAGGGGGTCGCAGATACGCAGTATTTT.

V usage is TRBV4-2 and J usage is TRBJ2-7; the match to TRBD2 covers 12 bases. With V trimmed by 1 base and J by 0 bases, 7 bases remained unmatched. This CDR3 comprises 18 residues. The germline V gene has CDR1 LGHNA and CDR2 YNFKEQ. The CDR3 here is CASSQGRTSGVGSYEQYF. The CDR3 bases are TGTGCCAGCAGCCAAGGGAGGACTAGCGGGGTGGGCTCCTACGAGCAGTACTTC.

CDR3 nucleotides: TGCGCCAGCAGCCAAGATGAAAACGGGGGGACCCAGTACTTC. Translation gives CASSQDENGGTQYF. J is TRBJ2-5 and V is TRBV4-1; maybe TRBD2 (6 bases). Germline-derived CDR1 and CDR2 are MGHRA and YSYEKL. V was shortened by 0 bases and J by 7 bases, with 12 bases between the two germline ends. The CDR3 spans 14 residues.

This clone was counted a few times. The chain couples TRBV12-5 to TRBJ2-3; D gene uncertain. The CDR3 has 14 amino acids. Trimming removed 1 base from V and 3 bases from J, with 8 bases in between. Germline V lookup: CDR1 LGHNT, CDR2 FRNRAP. CDR3 residues: CASGLGRQTDTQYF. The CDR3 coding sequence is TGTGCTAGTGGTTTGGGGCGGCAGACAGATACGCAGTATTTT.

This clone was detected only once. The V gene is TRBV5-1, the J gene TRBJ2-5; 8 bases are shared with TRBD1. The CDR3 is 15 amino acids. V lost 0 bases, J lost 4 bases, and 5 bases stayed unmatched. The germline CDR1 and CDR2 sequences are SGHRS and YFSETQ. The DNA for the CDR3 is TGCGCCAGCAGCTTGGAAAGGACAGGGTCAGAGACCCAGTACTTC. Translating gives CASSLERTGSETQYF.

About this clone itself: The sample carries other DNA sequences with the same CDR3. The rearrangement joins TRBV18 to TRBJ2-7, with 7 bases aligning to TRBD1. Germline CDR1 is KGHSH and CDR2 is LQKENI. The trim removed 2 bases at V and 1 base at J, leaving 2 bases unmatched. The CDR3 runs to 14 residues. Here the CDR3 reads CASSPTGESYEQYV. CDR3 nucleotide sequence: TGTGCCAGCTCACCAACAGGGGAATCCTACGAGCAGTACGTC.

CDR3 sequence reads: CAWSVGGFSEQYF. CDR3 nucleotide sequence: TGTGCCTGGAGTGTAGGAGGGTTTAGCGAGCAGTACTTC. The chain links TRBV30 to TRBJ2-7, with a possible D match to TRBD2 (6 bases). The V and J ends lost 0 bases and 6 bases respectively, with 12 bases between them. Germline V gene lookup returns CDR1 GTSNPN and CDR2 SVGIG (reference sequence). This CDR3 has 13 amino acids.

The rearrangement uses TRBV6-6 and TRBJ2-5; tentatively, D is TRBD1 (5 bases). Looked up from germline, CDR1 is MNHNY and CDR2 is SVGAGI (reference sequence). The CDR3 runs to 12 residues. Trimming shortened V by 6 bases and J by 3 bases, and 8 bases separated the two germline ends. The CDR3 nucleotides read TGTGCCAGCAGCCGACAGAAAGAGACCCAGTACTTC. Amino acids: CASSRQKETQYF.

The chain is built from TRBV7-2 and TRBJ1-1, with a tentative D call TRBD1 (6 bases). This CDR3 has 14 residues. From germline, CDR1 is SGHTA and CDR2 FQGNSA. V gave up 3 bases and J gave up 4 bases, with 12 bases separating them. The CDR3 here is CASSFRQGRTEAFF. CDR3 DNA: TGTGCCAGCAGCTTCCGCCAGGGGCGCACTGAAGCTTTCTTT.

The chain is built from TRBV28 and TRBJ1-5; no firm D call. Per the germline V gene, CDR1 is MDHEN and CDR2 is SYDVKM. Trimming took off 1 base at V and 5 bases at J, with 9 bases between the two ends. CDR3 length: 14 amino acids. The CDR3 region is CASSLSEAHQPQHF. The CDR3 DNA reads as TGTGCCAGCAGTTTATCCGAGGCCCATCAGCCCCAGCATTTT.

The chain combines TRBV6-6 with TRBJ1-5; TRBD1 aligns across 9 bases. Per the germline V gene, CDR1 is MNHNY and CDR2 is SVGAGI (reference sequence). After removal of 6 bases from V and 0 bases from J, the junction contained 6 bases not matched to a gene. There are 16 residues in the CDR3. Here the CDR3 reads CASSPQDRGSNQPQHF. The CDR3 coding sequence is TGTGCCAGCAGCCCACAGGACAGGGGTAGCAATCAGCCCCAGCATTTT.

The V call is TRBV25-1, the J call TRBJ1-1; 9 nucleotides align to TRBD1. The CDR3 consists of 13 residues. J was trimmed by 4 bases and V by 6 bases; bases with no gene match: 3. Germline-derived CDR1 and CDR2 are MGHDK and SYGVNS. The chain's CDR3 is CASSEQGATEAFF. The CDR3 DNA follows: TGTGCCAGCAGCGAACAGGGGGCCACTGAAGCTTTCTTT.

The chain has TRBV6-1 and TRBJ1-5; the D is unclear. This CDR3 has 13 amino acids. CDR1 and CDR2 from the germline V gene are MNHNS and SASEGT. V gave up 6 bases and J gave up 4 bases, with 10 bases separating them. Written as DNA, the CDR3 is TGTGCCAGCAGCCAAGGAGGGAATCAGCCCCAGCATTTT. This sequence encodes CASSQGGNQPQHF.

This chain connects TRBV18 to TRBJ1-3; 8 bases are a match to TRBD1. Trimming took 8 bases from V and 8 from J; bases not matched to a gene: 20. This CDR3 is 17 amino acids long. Germline-derived CDR1 and CDR2 are KGHSH and LQKENI. This CDR3 is CASARTGQFDLTDTIYF. As DNA, the CDR3 is TGTGCCAGCGCCCGGACAGGGCAATTCGACTTGACGGACACCATATATTTT.

This clone was counted between two and nine times. The V gene is TRBV10-3, the J gene TRBJ2-7; 9 bases fit TRBD2. Unmatched junction bases numbered 6, after V lost 10 bases and J lost 5 bases. Germline CDR1 and CDR2: ENHRY and SYGVKD. The CDR3 sequence is 12 residues long. CDR3 DNA sequence: TGTGCCACCGGGACTAGCTCGGACGAGCAGTACGTC. This sequence encodes CATGTSSDEQYV.

This clone was seen only once. J is TRBJ2-7 and V is TRBV5-1; tentative D call: TRBD2 (5 bases). Germline loops: CDR1 SGHRS, CDR2 YFSETQ. CDR3 size: 14 residues. Trimming took off 1 base at V and 0 bases at J, with 8 bases between the two ends. The CDR3 DNA is TGCGCCAGCAGCTTGATGAGGGCCTCCTACGAGCAGTACTTC. Encoded protein: CASSLMRASYEQYF.

The genes are TRBV19 and TRBJ1-1, with 9 bases that match TRBD1. The germline gives CDR1 LNHDA, CDR2 SQIVND (reference sequence). Unmatched junction bases numbered 25, after V lost 10 bases and J lost 1 base. This CDR3 is 20 amino acids long. Here the CDR3 DNA reads TGTGCCACCTTACAGGACCCACAGGGGGCAGGTCTAGACTGGAACACTGAAGCTTTCTTT. This codes for CATLQDPQGAGLDWNTEAFF.